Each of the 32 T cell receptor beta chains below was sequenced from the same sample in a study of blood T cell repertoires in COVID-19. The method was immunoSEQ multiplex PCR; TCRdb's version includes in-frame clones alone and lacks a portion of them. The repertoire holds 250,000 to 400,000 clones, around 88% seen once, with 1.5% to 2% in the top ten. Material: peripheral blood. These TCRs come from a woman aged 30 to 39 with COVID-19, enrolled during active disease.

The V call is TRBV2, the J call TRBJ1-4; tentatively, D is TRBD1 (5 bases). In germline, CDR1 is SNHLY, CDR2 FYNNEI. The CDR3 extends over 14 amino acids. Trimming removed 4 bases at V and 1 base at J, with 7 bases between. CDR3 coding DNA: TGTGCCAGCAGTGGACAGTTAACTAATGAAAAACTGTTTTTT. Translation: CASSGQLTNEKLFF.

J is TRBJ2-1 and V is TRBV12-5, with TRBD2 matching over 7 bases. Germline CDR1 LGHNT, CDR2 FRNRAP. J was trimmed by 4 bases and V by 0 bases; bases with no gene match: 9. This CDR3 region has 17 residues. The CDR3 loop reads CASGLVFGSGAYNEQFF. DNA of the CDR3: TGTGCTAGTGGTTTGGTATTTGGGAGCGGGGCGTACAATGAGCAGTTCTTC.

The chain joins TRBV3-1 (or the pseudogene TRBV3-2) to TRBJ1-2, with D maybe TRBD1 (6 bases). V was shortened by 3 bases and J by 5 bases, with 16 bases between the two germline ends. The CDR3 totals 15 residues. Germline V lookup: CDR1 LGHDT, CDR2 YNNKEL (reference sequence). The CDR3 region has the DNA TGTGCCAGCAGCCAGAGGGGGGGACAAGGGTATGGCTACACCTTC. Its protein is CASSQRGGQGYGYTF.

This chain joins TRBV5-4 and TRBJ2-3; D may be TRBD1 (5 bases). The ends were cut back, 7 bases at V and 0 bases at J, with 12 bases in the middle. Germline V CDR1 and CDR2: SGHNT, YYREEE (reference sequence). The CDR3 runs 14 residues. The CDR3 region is CASSRGASTDTQYF. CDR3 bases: TGTGCCAGCTCTCGTGGGGCTAGCACAGATACGCAGTATTTT. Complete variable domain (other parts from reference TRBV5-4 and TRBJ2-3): ETGVTQSPTHLIKTRGQQVTLRCSSQSGHNTVSWYQQALGQGPQFIFQYYREEENGRGNFPPRFSGLQFPNYSSELNVNALELDDSALYLCASSRGASTDTQYFGPGTRLTVL.

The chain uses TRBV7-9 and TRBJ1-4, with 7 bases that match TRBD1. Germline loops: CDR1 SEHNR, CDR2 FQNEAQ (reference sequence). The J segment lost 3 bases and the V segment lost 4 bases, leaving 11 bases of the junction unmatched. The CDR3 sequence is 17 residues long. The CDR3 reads CASSSIGTEPANEKLFF. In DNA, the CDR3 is TGTGCCAGCAGCTCAATTGGGACAGAACCCGCTAATGAAAAACTGTTTTTT.

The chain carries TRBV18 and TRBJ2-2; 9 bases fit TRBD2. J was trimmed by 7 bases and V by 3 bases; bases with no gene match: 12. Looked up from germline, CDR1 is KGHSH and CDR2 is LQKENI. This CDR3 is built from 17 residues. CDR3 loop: CASSPPRVAGVSGELFF. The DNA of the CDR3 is TGTGCCAGCTCACCCCCGAGAGTAGCGGGGGTCAGCGGGGAGCTGTTTTTT.

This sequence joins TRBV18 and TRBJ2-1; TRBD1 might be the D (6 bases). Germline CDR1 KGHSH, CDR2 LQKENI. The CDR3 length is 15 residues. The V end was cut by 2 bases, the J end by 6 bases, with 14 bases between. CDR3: CASSPLGQNINEQFF. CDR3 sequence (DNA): TGTGCCAGCTCACCATTAGGACAGAACATCAATGAGCAGTTCTTC.

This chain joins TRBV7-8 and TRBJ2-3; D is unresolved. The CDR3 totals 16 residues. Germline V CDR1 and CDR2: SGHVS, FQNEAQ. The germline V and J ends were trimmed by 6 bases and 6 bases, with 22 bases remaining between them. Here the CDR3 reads CASSNLDWHLRDTQYF. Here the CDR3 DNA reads TGTGCCAGCAGTAACCTCGACTGGCATCTGCGGGATACGCAGTATTTT.

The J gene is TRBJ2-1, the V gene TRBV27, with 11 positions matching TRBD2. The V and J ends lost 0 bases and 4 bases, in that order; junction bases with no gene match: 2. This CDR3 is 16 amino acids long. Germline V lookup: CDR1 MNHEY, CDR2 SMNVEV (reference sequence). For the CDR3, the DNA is TGTGCCAGCAGTTTATCCGGGACTAGCGGTTACAATGAGCAGTTCTTC. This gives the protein CASSLSGTSGYNEQFF.

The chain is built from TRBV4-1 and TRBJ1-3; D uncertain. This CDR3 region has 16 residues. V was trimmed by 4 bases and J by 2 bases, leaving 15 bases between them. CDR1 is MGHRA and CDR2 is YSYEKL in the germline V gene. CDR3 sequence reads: CASSRAAGGTGNTIYF. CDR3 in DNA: TGCGCCAGCAGCCGGGCGGCAGGAGGGACTGGAAACACCATATATTTT.

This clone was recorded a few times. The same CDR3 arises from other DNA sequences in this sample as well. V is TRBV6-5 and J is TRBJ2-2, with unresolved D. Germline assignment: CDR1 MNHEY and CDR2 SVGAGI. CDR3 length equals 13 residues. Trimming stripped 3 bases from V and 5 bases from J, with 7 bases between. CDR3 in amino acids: CASSYTETGELFF. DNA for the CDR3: TGTGCCAGCAGTTATACAGAGACCGGGGAGCTGTTTTTT.

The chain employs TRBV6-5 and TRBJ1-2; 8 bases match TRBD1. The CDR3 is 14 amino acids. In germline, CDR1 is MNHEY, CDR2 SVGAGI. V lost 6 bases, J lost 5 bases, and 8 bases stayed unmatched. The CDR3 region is CASSLGTGIYGYTF. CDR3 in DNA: TGTGCCAGCAGCCTAGGGACAGGAATATATGGCTACACCTTC.

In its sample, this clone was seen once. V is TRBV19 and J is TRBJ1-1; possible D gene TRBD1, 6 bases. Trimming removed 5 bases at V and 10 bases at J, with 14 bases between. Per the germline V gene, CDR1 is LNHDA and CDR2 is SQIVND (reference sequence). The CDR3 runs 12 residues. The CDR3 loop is CASSPNRELAFF. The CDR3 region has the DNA TGTGCCAGTAGTCCCAACAGGGAATTAGCTTTCTTT. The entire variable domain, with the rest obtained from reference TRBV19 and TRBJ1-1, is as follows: DGGITQSPKYLFRKEGQNVTLSCEQNLNHDAMYWYRQDPGQGLRLIYYSQIVNDFQKGDIAEGYSVSREKKESFPLTVTSAQKNPTAFYLCASSPNRELAFFGQGTRLTVV.

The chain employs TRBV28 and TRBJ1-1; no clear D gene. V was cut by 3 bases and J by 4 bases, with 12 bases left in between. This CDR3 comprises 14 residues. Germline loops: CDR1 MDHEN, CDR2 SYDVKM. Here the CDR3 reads CASSFAPRGTEAFF. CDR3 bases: TGTGCCAGCAGTTTTGCCCCCCGAGGCACTGAAGCTTTCTTT.

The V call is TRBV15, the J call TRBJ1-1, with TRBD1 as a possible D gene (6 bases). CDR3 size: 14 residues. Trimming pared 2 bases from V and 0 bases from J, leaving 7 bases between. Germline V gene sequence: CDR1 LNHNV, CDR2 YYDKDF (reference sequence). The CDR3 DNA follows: TGTGCCACCAGCAGAAGACAGGTGAACACTGAAGCTTTCTTT. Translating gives CATSRRQVNTEAFF.

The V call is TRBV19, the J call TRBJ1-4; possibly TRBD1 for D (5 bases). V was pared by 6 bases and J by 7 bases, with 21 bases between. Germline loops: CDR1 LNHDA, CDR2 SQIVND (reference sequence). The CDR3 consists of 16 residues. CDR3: CASSTLGSGGGEKLFF. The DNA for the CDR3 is TGTGCCAGTAGCACCTTGGGGTCCGGGGGGGGTGAAAAACTGTTTTTT. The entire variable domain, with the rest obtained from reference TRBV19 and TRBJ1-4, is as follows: DGGITQSPKYLFRKEGQNVTLSCEQNLNHDAMYWYRQDPGQGLRLIYYSQIVNDFQKGDIAEGYSVSREKKESFPLTVTSAQKNPTAFYLCASSTLGSGGGEKLFFGSGTQLSVL.

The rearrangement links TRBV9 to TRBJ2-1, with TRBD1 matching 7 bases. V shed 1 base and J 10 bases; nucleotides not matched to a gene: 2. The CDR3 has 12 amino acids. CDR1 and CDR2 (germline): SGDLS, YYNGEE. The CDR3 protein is CASSVTGEEQFF. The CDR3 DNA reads TGTGCCAGCAGCGTAACAGGGGAAGAGCAGTTCTTC. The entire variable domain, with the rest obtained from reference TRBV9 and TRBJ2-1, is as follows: DSGVTQTPKHLITATGQRVTLRCSPRSGDLSVYWYQQSLDQGLQFLIQYYNGEERAKGNILERFSAQQFPDLHSELNLSSLELGDSALYFCASSVTGEEQFFGPGTRLTVL.

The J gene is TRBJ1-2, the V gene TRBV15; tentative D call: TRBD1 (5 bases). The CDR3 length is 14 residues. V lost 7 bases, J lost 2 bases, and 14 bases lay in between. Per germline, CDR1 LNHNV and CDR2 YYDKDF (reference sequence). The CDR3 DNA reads TGTGCCACCACGCCAGGGCGGGGGAACTATGGCTACACCTTC. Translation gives CATTPGRGNYGYTF.

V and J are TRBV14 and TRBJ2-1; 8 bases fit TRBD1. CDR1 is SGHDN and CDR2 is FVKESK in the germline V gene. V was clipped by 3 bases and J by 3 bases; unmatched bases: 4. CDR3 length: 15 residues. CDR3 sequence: CASSHRGRYYNEQFF. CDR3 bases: TGTGCCAGCAGCCACAGGGGGCGCTACTACAATGAGCAGTTCTTC.

This CDR3 reads CASSAGADTQYF. In nucleotides, the CDR3 is TGTGCCAGCAGCGCAGGGGCAGATACGCAGTATTTT. This chain uses TRBV5-4 with TRBJ2-3; D is possibly TRBD1 (6 bases). Per germline, CDR1 SGHNT and CDR2 YYREEE (reference sequence). V dropped 4 bases and J dropped 4 bases, with 7 bases sitting between them. This CDR3 has 12 amino acids.

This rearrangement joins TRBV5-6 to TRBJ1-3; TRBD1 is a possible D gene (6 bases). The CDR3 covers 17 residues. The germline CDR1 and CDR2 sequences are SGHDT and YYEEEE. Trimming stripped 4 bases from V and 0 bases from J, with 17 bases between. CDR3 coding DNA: TGTGCCAGCAGCCGACCCCTACTACAGGGCTCTGGAAACACCATATATTTT. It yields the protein CASSRPLLQGSGNTIYF. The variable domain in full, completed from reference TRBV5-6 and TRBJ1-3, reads DAGVTQSPTHLIKTRGQQVTLRCSPKSGHDTVSWYQQALGQGPQFIFQYYEEEERQRGNFPDRFSGHQFPNYSSELNVNALLLGDSALYLCASSRPLLQGSGNTIYFGEGSWLTVV.

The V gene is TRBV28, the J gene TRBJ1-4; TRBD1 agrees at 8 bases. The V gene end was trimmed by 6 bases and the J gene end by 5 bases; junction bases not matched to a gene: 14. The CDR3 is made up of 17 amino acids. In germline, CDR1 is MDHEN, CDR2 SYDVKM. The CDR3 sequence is CASRPLQGATPNEKLFF. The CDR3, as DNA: TGTGCCAGCAGGCCCCTCCAGGGGGCTACACCAAATGAAAAACTGTTTTTT.

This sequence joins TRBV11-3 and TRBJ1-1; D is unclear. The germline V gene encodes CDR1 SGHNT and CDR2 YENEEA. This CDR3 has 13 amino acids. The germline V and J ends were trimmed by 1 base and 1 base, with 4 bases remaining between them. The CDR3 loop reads CASSLAPNTEAFF. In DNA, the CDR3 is TGTGCCAGCAGCTTAGCTCCGAACACTGAAGCTTTCTTT.

The CDR3 coding sequence is TGTGCCAGCAGTTACCTCCCGGGAACCTACGAGCAGTACTTC. Its protein product is CASSYLPGTYEQYF. V usage is TRBV6-5 and J usage is TRBJ2-7, with a possible D match to TRBD2 (5 bases). Germline V CDR1 and CDR2: MNHEY, SVGAGI. The CDR3 is 14 residues long. V lost 2 bases and J 2 bases, leaving 10 bases between the germline ends.

In DNA form, the CDR3 reads TGTGCCAGCACTCTAGAGACGGTCACAGATACGCAGTATTTT. Translation: CASTLETVTDTQYF. The chain has TRBV2 and TRBJ2-3; D ambiguous. V gave up 7 bases and J gave up 2 bases, with 13 bases separating them. This CDR3 is built from 14 residues. Germline CDR1 reads SNHLY; CDR2 reads FYNNEI.

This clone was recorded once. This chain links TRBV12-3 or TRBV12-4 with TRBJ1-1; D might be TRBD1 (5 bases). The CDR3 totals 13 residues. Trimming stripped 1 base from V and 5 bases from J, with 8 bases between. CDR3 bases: TGTGCCAGCAGTTTAGGGGGGAGGACTGAAGCTTTCTTT. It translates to CASSLGGRTEAFF.

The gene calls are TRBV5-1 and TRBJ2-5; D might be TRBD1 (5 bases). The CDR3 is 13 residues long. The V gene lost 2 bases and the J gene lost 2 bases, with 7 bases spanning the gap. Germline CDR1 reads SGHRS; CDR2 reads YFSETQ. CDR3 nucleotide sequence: TGCGCCAGCAGCTTTGGGGCTCAAGAGACCCAGTACTTC. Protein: CASSFGAQETQYF. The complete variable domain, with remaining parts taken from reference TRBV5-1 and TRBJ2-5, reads KAGVTQTPRYLIKTRGQQVTLSCSPISGHRSVSWYQQTPGQGLQFLFEYFSETQRNKGNFPGRFSGRQFSNSRSEMNVSTLELGDSALYLCASSFGAQETQYFGPGTRLLVL.

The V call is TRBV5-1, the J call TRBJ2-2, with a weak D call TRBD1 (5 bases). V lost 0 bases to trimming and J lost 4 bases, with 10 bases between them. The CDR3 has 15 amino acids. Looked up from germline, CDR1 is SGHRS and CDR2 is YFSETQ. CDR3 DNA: TGCGCCAGCAGCTTGGCCGCGCAGGGCACCGGGGAGCTGTTTTTT. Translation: CASSLAAQGTGELFF.

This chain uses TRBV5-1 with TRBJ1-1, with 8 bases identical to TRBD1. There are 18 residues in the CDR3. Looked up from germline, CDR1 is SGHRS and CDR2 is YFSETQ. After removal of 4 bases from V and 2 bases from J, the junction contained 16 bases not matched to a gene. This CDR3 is CASSPLGDRRGGNTEAFF. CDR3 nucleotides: TGCGCCAGCAGCCCTCTGGGGGACAGGAGAGGAGGAAACACTGAAGCTTTCTTT. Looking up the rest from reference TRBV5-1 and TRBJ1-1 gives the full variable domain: KAGVTQTPRYLIKTRGQQVTLSCSPISGHRSVSWYQQTPGQGLQFLFEYFSETQRNKGNFPGRFSGRQFSNSRSEMNVSTLELGDSALYLCASSPLGDRRGGNTEAFFGQGTRLTVV.

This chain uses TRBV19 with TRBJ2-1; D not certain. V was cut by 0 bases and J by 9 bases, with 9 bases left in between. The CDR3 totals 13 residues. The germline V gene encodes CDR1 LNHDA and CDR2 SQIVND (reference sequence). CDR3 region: CASSIDSGLEQFF. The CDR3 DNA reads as TGTGCCAGTAGTATAGATAGTGGGCTTGAGCAGTTCTTC.

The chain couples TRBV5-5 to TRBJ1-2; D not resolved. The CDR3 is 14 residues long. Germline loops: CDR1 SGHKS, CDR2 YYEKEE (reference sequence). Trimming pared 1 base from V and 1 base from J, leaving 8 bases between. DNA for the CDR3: TGTGCCAGCAGCTTGTTAGATATTAACTATGGCTACACCTTC. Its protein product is CASSLLDINYGYTF.

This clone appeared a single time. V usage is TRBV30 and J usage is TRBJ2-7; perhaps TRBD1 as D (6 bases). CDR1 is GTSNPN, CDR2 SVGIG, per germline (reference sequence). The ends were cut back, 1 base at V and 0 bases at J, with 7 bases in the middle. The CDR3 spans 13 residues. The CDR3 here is CAWSGGPSYEQYF. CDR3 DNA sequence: TGTGCCTGGAGTGGGGGGCCCTCCTACGAGCAGTACTTC.